This T cell receptor beta chain was sequenced during a study of blood T cells in healthy people across ages. Study conclusions and caveats: From one million sequenced T cells, diversity estimates were lower bounds.

The CDR3 is 15 residues long. Germline V gene data show CDR1 as ENHRY and CDR2 as SYGVKD. J gave up 4 bases and V 5 bases, and 9 bases lay outside the gene matches. Regarding this clonotype: Its antigen is unknown.

Through a sample-barcoded 5' primer and a J-beta primer mix, a second PCR was run for roughly 7 to 12 cycles. TCRdb independently ran MiXCR on the 5' RACE reads; one entry per CDR3 protein. The sample yields about 930,000 distinct CDR3 sequences, 25% to 35% seen once. This sample also appeared in a second study, on T cells of mothers and their children.

The chain carries TRBV10-3 and TRBJ2-3; 7 bases map to TRBD1. This clonotype was obtained from a woman aged 40 to 50 in good health. The sample was blood. CDR3 in DNA: TGTGCCATCAGTTATAGGGGGCAGTCCGCAGATACGCAGTATTTT. Translating it yields CAISYRGQSADTQYF.